The entry below describes one T cell receptor beta chain. This CDR3 region has 15 residues. Trimming stripped 7 bases from V and 7 bases from J, with 17 bases between. Germline CDR1 is SGHVS and CDR2 is FQNEAQ. The data stem from a study of blood T cell repertoires in COVID-19. Overall study context: Material from acute and convalescent COVID-19 was sourced from the United States, Italy and Spain.

The authors' processing: Counts of nucleated cells, estimated from reference gene primer amplification, were obtained. Data came from immunoSEQ multiplex PCR; TCRdb stores just in-frame clones and leaves some out. Clone size and V and J calls were adopted from that table, with D and trimming inferred from the DNA. The repertoire holds 100,000 to 150,000 clones, with more than 80% as singletons. The sequenced sample consisted of peripheral blood. The chain couples TRBV7-8 to TRBJ1-6; tentatively, D is TRBD1 (6 bases). The sequence was obtained from an elderly woman with COVID-19, enrolled during active disease. This CDR3 is CASIRDRQENSPLHF. The DNA for the CDR3 is TGTGCCAGCATCCGAGACAGACAGGAAAATTCACCCCTCCACTTT.